Sequencing of this T cell receptor beta chain was carried out in a study of cytomegalovirus exposure and HLA in healthy donors. Of note for this clone: Its target is unknown.

The study's findings and limits: A later analysis linked a missense DCLRE1C variant to TCR beta V- and J-gene trimming. Earlier analysis looked at TCR beta V segments, and most were productive about 90% or about 30% of the time.

Amplification used 60 Vbeta primers and 13 Jbeta primers. Assay used: immunoSEQ multiplex PCR; TCRdb lists only in-frame clones, some missing. This sample has about 96,000 clones, with roughly 79% found just once. CDR3 size: 15 residues. Looked up from germline, CDR1 is LNHDA and CDR2 is SQIVND (reference sequence). V lost 5 bases and J lost 5, with 16 bases in between. The genes are TRBV19 and TRBJ2-1; a possible D gene is TRBD2 (6 bases). Sample: PBMCs. This clonotype originated in a woman aged 70-85 years in good health and CMV-seropositive. Written as DNA, the CDR3 is TGTGCCAGTAGTGAGTCGCGGGGTACAAACAATGAGCAGTTCTTC. It yields the protein CASSESRGTNNEQFF.